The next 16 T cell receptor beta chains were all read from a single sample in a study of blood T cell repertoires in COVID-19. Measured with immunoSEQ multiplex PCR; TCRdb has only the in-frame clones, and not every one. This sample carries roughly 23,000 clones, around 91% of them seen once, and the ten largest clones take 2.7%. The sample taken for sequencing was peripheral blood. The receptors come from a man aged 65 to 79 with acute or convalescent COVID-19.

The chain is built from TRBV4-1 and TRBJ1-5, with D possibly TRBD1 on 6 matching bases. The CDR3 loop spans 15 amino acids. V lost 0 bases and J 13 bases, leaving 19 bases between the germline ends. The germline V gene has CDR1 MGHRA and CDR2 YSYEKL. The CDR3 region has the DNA TGCGCCAGCAGCCAAGACCCTGCTTCGGACAGACCTCAGCATTTT. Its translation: CASSQDPASDRPQHF.

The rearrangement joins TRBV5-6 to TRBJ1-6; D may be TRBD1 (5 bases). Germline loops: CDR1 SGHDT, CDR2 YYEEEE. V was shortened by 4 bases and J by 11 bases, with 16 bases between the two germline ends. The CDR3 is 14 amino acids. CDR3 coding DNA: TGTGCCAGCAGCGCCGACGCAGGGCGAACACCCCTCCACTTT. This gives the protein CASSADAGRTPLHF.

This CDR3 is CASSPQGAGGNQPQHF. CDR3 bases: TGTGCCAGCAGCCCTCAGGGGGCAGGGGGCAATCAGCCCCAGCATTTT. The J gene is TRBJ1-5, the V gene TRBV28; 8 nucleotides match TRBD1. Trimming at V came to 6 bases and at J to 2 bases, leaving 9 bases not matched to a gene. The CDR3 is 16 residues long. In germline, CDR1 is MDHEN, CDR2 SYDVKM.

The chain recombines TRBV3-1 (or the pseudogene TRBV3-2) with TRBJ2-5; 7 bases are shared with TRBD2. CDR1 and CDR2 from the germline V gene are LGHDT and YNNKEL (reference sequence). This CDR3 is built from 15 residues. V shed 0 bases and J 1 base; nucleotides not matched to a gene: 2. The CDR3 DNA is TGTGCCAGCAGCCAAGATCCGGGGGGCCAAGAGACCCAGTACTTC. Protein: CASSQDPGGQETQYF.

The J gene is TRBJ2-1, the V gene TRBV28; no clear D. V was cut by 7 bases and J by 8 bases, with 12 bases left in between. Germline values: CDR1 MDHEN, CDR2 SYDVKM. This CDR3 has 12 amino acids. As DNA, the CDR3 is TGTGCCAGCAAGCCTCCCCTCGATGAGCAGTTCTTC. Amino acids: CASKPPLDEQFF.

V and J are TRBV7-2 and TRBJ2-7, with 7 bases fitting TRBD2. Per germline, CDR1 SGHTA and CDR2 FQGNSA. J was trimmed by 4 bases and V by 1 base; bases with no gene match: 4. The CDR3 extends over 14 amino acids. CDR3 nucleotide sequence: TGTGCCAGCAGCTTAGATGGCGGGGGTTACGAGCAGTACTTC. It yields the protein CASSLDGGGYEQYF.

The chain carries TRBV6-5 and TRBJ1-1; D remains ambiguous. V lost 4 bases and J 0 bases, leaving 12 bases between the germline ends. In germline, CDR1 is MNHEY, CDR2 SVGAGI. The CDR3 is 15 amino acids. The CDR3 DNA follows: TGTGCCAGCAGTTCCCCGGGAGGCGTGAACACTGAAGCTTTCTTT. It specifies CASSSPGGVNTEAFF.

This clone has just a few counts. In DNA form, the CDR3 reads TGTGCCAGTAGGTCGACGGGATCCTACGAGCAGTACTTC. Protein: CASRSTGSYEQYF. The chain links TRBV19 to TRBJ2-7; possibly TRBD2 for D (5 bases). Deletions cut 6 bases from V and 1 base from J, with 10 bases between. From germline, CDR1 is LNHDA and CDR2 SQIVND (reference sequence). This CDR3 has 13 amino acids.

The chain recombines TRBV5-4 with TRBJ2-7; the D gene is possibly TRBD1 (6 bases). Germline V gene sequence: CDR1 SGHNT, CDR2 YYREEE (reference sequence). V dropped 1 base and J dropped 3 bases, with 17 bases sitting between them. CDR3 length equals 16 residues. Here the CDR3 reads CASSLNWSQGSYEQYF. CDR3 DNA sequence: TGTGCCAGCAGCTTGAATTGGAGCCAGGGGAGCTACGAGCAGTACTTC.

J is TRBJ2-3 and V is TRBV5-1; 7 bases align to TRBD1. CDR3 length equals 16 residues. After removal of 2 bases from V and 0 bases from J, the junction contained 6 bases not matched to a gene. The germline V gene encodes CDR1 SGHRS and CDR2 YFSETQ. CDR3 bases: TGCGCCAGCAGCTTTGGGACAGTAACTAGCACAGATACGCAGTATTTT. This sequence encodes CASSFGTVTSTDTQYF.

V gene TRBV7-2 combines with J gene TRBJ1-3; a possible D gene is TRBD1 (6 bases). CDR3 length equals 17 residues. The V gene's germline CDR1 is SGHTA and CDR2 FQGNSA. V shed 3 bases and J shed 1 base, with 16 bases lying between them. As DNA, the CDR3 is TGTGCCAGCAGCTTCGCCGGGACATGGACTTCTGGAAACACCATATATTTT. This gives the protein CASSFAGTWTSGNTIYF.

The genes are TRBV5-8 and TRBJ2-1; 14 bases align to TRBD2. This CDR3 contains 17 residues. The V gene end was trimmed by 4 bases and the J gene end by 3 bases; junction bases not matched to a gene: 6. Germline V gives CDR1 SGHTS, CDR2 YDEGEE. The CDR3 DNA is TGTGCCAGCAGCCAAGAGGGACTAGCGGGGGTCTACAATGAGCAGTTCTTC. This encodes CASSQEGLAGVYNEQFF.

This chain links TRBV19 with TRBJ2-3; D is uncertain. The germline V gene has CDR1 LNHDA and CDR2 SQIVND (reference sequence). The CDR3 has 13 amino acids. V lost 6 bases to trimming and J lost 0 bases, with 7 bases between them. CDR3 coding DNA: TGTGCCAGTAGGCAGGCTAGCACAGATACGCAGTATTTT. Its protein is CASRQASTDTQYF.

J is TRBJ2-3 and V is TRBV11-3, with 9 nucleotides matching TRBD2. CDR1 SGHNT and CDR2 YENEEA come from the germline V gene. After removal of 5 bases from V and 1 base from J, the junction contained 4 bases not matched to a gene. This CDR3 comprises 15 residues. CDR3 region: CASSIRLAGTDTQYF. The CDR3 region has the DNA TGTGCCAGCAGCATACGACTAGCGGGCACAGATACGCAGTATTTT.

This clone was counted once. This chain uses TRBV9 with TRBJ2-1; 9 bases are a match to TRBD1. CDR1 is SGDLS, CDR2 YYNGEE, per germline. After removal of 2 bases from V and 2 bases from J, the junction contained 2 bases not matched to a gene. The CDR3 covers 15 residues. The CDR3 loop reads CASSVTGGAYNEQFF. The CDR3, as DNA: TGTGCCAGCAGCGTGACAGGGGGGGCCTACAATGAGCAGTTCTTC. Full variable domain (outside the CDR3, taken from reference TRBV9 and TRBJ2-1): DSGVTQTPKHLITATGQRVTLRCSPRSGDLSVYWYQQSLDQGLQFLIQYYNGEERAKGNILERFSAQQFPDLHSELNLSSLELGDSALYFCASSVTGGAYNEQFFGPGTRLTVL.

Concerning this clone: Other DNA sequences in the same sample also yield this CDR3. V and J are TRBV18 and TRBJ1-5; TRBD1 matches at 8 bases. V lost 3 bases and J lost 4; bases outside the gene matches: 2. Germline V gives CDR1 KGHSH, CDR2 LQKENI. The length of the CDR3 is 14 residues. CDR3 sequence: CASSPTGGNQPQHF. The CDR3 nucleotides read TGTGCCAGCTCACCCACAGGGGGTAATCAGCCCCAGCATTTT.